This TCR beta chain was obtained from a study of OX40 agonist ivuxolimab in advanced cancers. Clones were sequenced by immunoSEQ multiplex PCR, and TCRdb holds only the in-frame ones, with some missing. The sample includes approximately 90,000 clones, about 89% seen only once; the top ten take about 8.7%. This CDR3 has 14 residues. In germline, CDR1 is SNHLY, CDR2 FYNNEI. The germline V and J ends were trimmed by 5 bases and 8 bases, with 15 bases remaining between them. The chain has TRBV2 and TRBJ1-4; D remains ambiguous. This receptor was obtained from an adult with an advanced solid tumor such as melanoma, head and neck, liver or kidney cancer. The sample consisted of CD4+ or CD8+ T cells sorted from blood, taken in a trial of the OX40 agonist ivuxolimab. The CDR3 spells CASSNGLRGEKLFF. CDR3 DNA sequence: TGTGCCAGCAGTAACGGCCTTCGTGGGGAAAAACTGTTTTTT.